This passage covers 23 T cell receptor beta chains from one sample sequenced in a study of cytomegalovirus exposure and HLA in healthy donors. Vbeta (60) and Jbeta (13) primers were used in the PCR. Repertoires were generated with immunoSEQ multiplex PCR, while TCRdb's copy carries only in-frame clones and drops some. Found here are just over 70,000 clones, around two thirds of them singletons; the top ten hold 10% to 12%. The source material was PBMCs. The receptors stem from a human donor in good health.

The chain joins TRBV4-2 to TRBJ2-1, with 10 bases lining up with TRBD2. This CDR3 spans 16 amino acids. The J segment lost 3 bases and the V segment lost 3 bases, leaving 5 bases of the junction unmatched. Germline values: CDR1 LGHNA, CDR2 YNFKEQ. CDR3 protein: CASSHLGTSVYNEQFF. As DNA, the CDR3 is TGTGCCAGCAGCCACCTCGGGACTAGCGTCTACAATGAGCAGTTCTTC.

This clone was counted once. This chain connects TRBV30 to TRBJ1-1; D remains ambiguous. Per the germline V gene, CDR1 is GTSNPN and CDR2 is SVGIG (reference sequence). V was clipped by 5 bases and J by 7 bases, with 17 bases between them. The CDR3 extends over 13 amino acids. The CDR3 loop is CAWYSKRRDEAFF. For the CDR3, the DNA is TGTGCCTGGTACAGCAAAAGGAGGGATGAAGCTTTCTTT.

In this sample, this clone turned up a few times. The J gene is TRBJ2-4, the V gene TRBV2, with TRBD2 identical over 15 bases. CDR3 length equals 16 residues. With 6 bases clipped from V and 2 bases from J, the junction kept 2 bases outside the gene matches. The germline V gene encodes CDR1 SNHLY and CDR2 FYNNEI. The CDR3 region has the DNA TGTGCCAGCAGCGGACTAGCGGGAGGGTCCAAAAACATTCAGTACTTC. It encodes CASSGLAGGSKNIQYF. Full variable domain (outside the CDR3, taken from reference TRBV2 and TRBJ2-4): EPEVTQTPSHQVTQMGQEVILRCVPISNHLYFYWYRQILGQKVEFLVSFYNNEISEKSEIFDDQFSVERPDGSNFTLKIRSTKLEDSAMYFCASSGLAGGSKNIQYFGAGTRLSVL.

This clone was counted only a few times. CDR3 amino acids: CASSSAGTGNTGELFF. The CDR3 DNA follows: TGCGCCAGCAGCTCGGCCGGGACAGGGAACACCGGGGAGCTGTTTTTT. The rearrangement uses TRBV5-1 and TRBJ2-2, with 8 bases fitting TRBD1. Trimming at V came to 3 bases and at J to 1 base, leaving 5 bases not matched to a gene. Germline CDR1 and CDR2: SGHRS and YFSETQ. The CDR3 has 16 amino acids.

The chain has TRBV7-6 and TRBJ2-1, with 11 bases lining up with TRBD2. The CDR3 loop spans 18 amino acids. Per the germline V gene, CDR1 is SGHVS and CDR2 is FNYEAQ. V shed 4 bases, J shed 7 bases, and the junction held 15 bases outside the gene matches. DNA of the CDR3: TGTGCCAGCAGCTACTCAGGGTTAGCGGGAGGGAGCCCTAATGAGCAGTTCTTC. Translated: CASSYSGLAGGSPNEQFF.

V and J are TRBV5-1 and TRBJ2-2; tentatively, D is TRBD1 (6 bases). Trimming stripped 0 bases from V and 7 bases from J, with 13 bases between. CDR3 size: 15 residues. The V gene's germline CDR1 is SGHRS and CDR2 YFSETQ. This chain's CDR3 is CASSLGTEQGGELFF. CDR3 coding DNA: TGCGCCAGCAGCTTGGGGACGGAACAGGGCGGGGAGCTGTTTTTT.

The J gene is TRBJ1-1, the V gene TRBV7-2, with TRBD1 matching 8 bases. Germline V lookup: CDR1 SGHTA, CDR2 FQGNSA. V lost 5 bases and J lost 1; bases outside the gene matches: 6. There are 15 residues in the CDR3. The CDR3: CASSPRTGKNTEAFF. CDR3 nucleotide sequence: TGTGCCAGCAGCCCCCGGACAGGGAAGAACACTGAAGCTTTCTTT. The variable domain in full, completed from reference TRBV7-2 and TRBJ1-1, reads GAGVSQSPSNKVTEKGKDVELRCDPISGHTALYWYRQSLGQGLEFLIYFQGNSAPDKSGLPSDRFSAERTGGSVSTLTIQRTQQEDSAVYLCASSPRTGKNTEAFFGQGTRLTVV.

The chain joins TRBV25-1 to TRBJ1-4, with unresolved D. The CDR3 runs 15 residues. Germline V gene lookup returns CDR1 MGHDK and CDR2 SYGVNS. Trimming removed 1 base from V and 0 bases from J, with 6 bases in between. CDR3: CASSESRATNEKLFF. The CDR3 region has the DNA TGTGCCAGCAGTGAATCGAGGGCAACTAATGAAAAACTGTTTTTT.

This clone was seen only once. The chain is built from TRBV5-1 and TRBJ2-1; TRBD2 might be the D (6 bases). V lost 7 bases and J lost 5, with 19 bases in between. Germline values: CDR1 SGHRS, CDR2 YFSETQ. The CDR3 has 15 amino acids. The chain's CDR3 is CASALDYGSHNEQFF. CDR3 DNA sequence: TGCGCCAGCGCCTTGGACTACGGGTCCCACAATGAGCAGTTCTTC. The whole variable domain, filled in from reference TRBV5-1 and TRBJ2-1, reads KAGVTQTPRYLIKTRGQQVTLSCSPISGHRSVSWYQQTPGQGLQFLFEYFSETQRNKGNFPGRFSGRQFSNSRSEMNVSTLELGDSALYLCASALDYGSHNEQFFGPGTRLTVL.

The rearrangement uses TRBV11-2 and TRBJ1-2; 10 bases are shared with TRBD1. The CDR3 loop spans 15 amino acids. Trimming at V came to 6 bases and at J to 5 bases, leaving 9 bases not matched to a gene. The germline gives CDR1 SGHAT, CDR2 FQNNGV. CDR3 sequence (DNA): TGTGCCAGCAGGCTCCGACAGGGGGCAGGTTATGGCTACACCTTC. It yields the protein CASRLRQGAGYGYTF.

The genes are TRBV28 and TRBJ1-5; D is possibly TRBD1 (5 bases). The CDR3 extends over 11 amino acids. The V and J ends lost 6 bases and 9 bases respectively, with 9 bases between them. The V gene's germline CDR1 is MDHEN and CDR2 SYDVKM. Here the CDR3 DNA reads TGTGCCAGCAGCCACGGGGGGCCCCAGCATTTT. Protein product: CASSHGGPQHF.

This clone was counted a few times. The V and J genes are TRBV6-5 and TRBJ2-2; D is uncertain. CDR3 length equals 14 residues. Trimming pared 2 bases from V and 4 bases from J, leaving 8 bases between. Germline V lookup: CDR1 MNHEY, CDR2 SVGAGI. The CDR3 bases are TGTGCCAGCAGTTACCTGGCCGCCACCGGGGAGCTGTTTTTT. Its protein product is CASSYLAATGELFF.

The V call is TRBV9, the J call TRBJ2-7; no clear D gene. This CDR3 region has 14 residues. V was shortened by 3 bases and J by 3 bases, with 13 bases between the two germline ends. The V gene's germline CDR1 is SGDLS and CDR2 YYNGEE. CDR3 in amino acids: CASSATGSVYEQYF. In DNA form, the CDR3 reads TGTGCCAGCAGCGCCACCGGGTCGGTCTACGAGCAGTACTTC.

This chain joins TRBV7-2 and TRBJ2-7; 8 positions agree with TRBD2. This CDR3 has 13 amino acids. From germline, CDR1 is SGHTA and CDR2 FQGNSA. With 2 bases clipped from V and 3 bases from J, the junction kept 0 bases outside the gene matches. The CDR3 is CASSLTSGYEQYF. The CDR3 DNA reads TGTGCCAGCAGCTTAACTAGCGGCTACGAGCAGTACTTC. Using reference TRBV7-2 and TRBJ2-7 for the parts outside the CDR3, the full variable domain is GAGVSQSPSNKVTEKGKDVELRCDPISGHTALYWYRQSLGQGLEFLIYFQGNSAPDKSGLPSDRFSAERTGGSVSTLTIQRTQQEDSAVYLCASSLTSGYEQYFGPGTRLTVT.

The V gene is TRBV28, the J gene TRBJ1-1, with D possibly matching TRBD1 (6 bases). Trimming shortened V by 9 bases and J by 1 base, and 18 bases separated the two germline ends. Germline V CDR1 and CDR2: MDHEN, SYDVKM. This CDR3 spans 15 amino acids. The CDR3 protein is CASLVVPDRNTEAFF. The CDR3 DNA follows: TGTGCCAGTCTCGTGGTACCGGACAGGAACACTGAAGCTTTCTTT.

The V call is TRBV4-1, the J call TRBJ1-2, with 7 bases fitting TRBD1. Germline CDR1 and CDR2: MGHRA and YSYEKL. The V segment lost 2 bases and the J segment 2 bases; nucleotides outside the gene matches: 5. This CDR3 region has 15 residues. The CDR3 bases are TGCGCCAGCAGCCAACCATGGGACAGAAACTATGGCTACACCTTC. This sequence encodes CASSQPWDRNYGYTF.

The DNA of the CDR3 is TGTGCCAGCAGCTTGGCTAGCGGAGGCACCGGGGAGCTGTTTTTT. Its protein product is CASSLASGGTGELFF. The chain has TRBV5-4 and TRBJ2-2; TRBD2 agrees at 7 bases. This CDR3 comprises 15 residues. Per the germline V gene, CDR1 is SGHNT and CDR2 is YYREEE (reference sequence). J gave up 4 bases and V 0 bases, and 3 bases lay outside the gene matches. Complete variable domain (other parts from reference TRBV5-4 and TRBJ2-2): ETGVTQSPTHLIKTRGQQVTLRCSSQSGHNTVSWYQQALGQGPQFIFQYYREEENGRGNFPPRFSGLQFPNYSSELNVNALELDDSALYLCASSLASGGTGELFFGEGSRLTVL.

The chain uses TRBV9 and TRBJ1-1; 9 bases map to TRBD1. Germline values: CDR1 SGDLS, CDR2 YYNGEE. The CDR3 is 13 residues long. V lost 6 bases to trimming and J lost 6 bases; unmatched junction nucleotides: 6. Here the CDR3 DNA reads TGTGCCAGCACCCCCCGGACAGGGGCTGAAGCTTTCTTT. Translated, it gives CASTPRTGAEAFF.

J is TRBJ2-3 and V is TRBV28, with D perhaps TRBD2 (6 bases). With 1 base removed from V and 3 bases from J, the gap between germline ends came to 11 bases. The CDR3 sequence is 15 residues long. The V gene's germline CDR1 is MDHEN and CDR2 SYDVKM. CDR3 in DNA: TGTGCCAGCAGTTTATCAGGGAGCGGGACAGATACGCAGTATTTT. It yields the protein CASSLSGSGTDTQYF.

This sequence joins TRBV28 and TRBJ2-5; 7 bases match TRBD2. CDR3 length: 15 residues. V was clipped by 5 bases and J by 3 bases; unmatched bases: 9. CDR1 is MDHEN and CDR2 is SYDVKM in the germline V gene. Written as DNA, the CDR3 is TGTGCCAGCAGTCCGGCTGGGCTAGCGGAAGAGACCCAGTACTTC. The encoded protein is CASSPAGLAEETQYF.

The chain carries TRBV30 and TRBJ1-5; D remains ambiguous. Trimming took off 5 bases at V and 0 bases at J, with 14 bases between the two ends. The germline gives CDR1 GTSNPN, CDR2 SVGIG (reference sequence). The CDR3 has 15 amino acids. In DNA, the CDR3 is TGTGCCTGGGGGGTGGGAGACGGTAGCAATCAGCCCCAGCATTTT. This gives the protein CAWGVGDGSNQPQHF.

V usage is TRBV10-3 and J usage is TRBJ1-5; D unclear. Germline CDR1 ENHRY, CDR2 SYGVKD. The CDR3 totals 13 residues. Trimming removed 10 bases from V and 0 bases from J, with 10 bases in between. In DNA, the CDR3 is TGTGCCACGAGCCCCATTAGCAATCAGCCCCAGCATTTT. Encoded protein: CATSPISNQPQHF.

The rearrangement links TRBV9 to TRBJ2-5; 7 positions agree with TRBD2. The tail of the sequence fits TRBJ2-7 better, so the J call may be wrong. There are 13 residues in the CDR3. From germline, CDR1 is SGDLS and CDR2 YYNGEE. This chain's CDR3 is CASSVGEGYEQYF. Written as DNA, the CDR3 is TGTGCCAGCAGCGTCGGGGAGGGATACGAGCAGTACTTC.